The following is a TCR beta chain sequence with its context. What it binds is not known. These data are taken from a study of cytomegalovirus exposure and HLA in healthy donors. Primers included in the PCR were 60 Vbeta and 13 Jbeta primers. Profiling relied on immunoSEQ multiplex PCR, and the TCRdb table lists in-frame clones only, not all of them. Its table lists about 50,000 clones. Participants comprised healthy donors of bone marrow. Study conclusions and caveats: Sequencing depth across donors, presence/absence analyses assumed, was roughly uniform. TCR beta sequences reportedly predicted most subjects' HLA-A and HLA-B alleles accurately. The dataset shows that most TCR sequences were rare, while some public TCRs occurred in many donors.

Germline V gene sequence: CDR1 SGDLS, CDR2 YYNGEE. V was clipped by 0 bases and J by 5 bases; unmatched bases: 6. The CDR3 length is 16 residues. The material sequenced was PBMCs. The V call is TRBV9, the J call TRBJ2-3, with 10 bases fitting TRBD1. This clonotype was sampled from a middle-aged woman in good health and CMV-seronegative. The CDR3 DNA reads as TGTGCCAGCAGCGTAGTTGGGACAGGGGCCCTAGATACGCAGTATTTT. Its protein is CASSVVGTGALDTQYF. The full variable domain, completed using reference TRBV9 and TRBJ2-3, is DSGVTQTPKHLITATGQRVTLRCSPRSGDLSVYWYQQSLDQGLQFLIQYYNGEERAKGNILERFSAQQFPDLHSELNLSSLELGDSALYFCASSVVGTGALDTQYFGPGTRLTVL.